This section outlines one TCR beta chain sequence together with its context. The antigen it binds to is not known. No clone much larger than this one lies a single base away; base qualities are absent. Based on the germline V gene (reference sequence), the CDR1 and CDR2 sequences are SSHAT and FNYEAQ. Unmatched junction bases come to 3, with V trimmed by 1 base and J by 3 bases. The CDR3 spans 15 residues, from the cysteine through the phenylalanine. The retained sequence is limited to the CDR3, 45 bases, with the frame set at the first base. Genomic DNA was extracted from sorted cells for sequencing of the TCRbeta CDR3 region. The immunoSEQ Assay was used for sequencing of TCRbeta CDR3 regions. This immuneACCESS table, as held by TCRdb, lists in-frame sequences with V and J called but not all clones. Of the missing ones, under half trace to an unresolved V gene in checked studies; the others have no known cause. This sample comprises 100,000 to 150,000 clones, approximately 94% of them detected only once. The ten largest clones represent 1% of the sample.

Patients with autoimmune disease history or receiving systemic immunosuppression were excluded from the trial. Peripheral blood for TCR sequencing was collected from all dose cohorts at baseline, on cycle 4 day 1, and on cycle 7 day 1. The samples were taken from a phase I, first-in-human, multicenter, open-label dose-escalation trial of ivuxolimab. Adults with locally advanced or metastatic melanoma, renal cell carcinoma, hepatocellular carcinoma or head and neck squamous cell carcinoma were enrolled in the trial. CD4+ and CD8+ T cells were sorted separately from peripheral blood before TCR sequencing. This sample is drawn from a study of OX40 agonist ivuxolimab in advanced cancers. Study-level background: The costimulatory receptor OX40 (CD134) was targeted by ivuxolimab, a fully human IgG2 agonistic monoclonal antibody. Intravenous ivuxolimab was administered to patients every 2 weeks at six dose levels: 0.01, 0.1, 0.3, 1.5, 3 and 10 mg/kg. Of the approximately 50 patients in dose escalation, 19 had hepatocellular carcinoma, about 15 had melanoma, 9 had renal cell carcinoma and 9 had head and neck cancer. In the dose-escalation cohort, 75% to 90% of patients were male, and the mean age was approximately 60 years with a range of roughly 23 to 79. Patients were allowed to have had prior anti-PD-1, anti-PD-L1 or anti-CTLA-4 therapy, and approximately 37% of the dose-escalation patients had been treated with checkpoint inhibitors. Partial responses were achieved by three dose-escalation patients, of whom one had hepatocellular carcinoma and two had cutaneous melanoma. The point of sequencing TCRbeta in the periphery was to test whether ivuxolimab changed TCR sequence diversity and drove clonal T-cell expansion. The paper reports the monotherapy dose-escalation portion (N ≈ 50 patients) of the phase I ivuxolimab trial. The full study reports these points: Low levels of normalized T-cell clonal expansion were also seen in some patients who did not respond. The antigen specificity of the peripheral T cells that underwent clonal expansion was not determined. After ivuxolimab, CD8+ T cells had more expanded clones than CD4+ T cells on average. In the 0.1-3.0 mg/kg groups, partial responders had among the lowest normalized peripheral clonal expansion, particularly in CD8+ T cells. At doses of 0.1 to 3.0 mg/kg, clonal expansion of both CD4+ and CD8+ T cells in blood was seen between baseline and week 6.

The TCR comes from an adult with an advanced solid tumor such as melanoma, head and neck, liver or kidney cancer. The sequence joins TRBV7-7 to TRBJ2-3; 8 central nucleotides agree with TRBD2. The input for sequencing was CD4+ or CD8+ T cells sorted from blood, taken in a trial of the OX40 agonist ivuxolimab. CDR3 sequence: CASSLGGGPTDTQYF. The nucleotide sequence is TGTGCCAGCAGCTTAGGCGGGGGGCCTACAGATACGCAGTATTTT. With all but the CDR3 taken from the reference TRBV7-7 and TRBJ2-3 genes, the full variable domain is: GAGVSQSPRYKVTKRGQDVTLRCDPISSHATLYWYQQALGQGPEFLTYFNYEAQPDKSGLPSDRFSAERPEGSISTLTIQRTEQRDSAMYRCASSLGGGPTDTQYFGPGTRLTVL.